The clone carrying this TCR beta chain appeared a single time. Its antigen is not identified. The CDR3 length is 15 residues. Germline V gene data show CDR1 as MNHNS and CDR2 as SASEGT. V gave up 3 bases and J gave up 6 bases; unmatched junction bases: 10. The data were taken from a study of cytomegalovirus exposure and HLA in healthy donors. Study summary: Of roughly 360 genotyped donors, more than 65% grouped in the Caucasian-associated ancestry cluster. Study-wide results and caveats: Most TCR sequences were uncommon, yet certain public TCRs appeared in many donors. Reported performance of the classifier showed diagnosis of cytomegalovirus status with high specificity and sensitivity.

13 Jbeta primers and 60 Vbeta primers were used for the PCR. Sequencing was performed with immunoSEQ multiplex PCR; in TCRdb, only in-frame clones are kept and a portion is missing. The sample lists some 130,000 clones; approximately 85% were seen once. The J gene is TRBJ1-2, the V gene TRBV6-1, with 7 nucleotides matching TRBD1. The TCR comes from a woman between 50 and 59 years old in good health and CMV-seropositive. The sample taken for sequencing was PBMCs. DNA of the CDR3: TGTGCCAGCAGTGATCCACTCAGGGGGGTAAATGGCTACACCTTC. It codes for CASSDPLRGVNGYTF.